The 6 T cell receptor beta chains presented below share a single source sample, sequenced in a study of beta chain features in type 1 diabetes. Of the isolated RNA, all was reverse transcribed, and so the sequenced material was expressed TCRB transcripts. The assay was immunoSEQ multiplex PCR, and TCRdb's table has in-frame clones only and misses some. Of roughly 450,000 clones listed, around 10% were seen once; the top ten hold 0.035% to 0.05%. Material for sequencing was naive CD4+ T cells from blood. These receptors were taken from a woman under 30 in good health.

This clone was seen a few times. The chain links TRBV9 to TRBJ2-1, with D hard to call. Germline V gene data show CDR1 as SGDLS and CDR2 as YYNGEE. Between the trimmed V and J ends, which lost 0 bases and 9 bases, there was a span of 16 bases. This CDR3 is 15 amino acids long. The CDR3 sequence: CASSVATVPSSEQFF. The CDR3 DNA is TGTGCCAGCAGCGTAGCAACGGTCCCGAGCTCTGAGCAGTTCTTC. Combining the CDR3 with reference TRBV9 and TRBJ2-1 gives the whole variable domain DSGVTQTPKHLITATGQRVTLRCSPRSGDLSVYWYQQSLDQGLQFLIQYYNGEERAKGNILERFSAQQFPDLHSELNLSSLELGDSALYFCASSVATVPSSEQFFGPGTRLTVL.

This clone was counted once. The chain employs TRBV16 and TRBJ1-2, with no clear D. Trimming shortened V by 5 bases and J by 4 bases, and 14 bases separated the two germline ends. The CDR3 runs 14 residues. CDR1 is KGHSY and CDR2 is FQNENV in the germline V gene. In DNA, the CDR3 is TGTGCCAGCAGCTCCCCCAATCTACCCTATGGCTACACCTTC. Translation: CASSSPNLPYGYTF.

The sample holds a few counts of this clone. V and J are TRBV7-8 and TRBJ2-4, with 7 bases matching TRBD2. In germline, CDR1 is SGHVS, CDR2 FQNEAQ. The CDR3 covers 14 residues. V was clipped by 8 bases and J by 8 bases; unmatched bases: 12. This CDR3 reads CASGSRERVYIQYF. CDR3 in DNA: TGTGCCAGCGGATCGCGGGAGAGAGTCTACATTCAGTACTTC.

For the CDR3, the DNA is TGTGCCATCTCTCCGGGACTAGCTTCAATGAAGCAGTTCTTC. Its translation: CAISPGLASMKQFF. The chain carries TRBV15 and TRBJ2-1, with 9 bases aligning to TRBD2. The CDR3 runs to 14 residues. Germline V CDR1 and CDR2: LNHNV, YYDKDF (reference sequence). The V segment lost 10 bases and the J segment 11 bases; nucleotides outside the gene matches: 15.

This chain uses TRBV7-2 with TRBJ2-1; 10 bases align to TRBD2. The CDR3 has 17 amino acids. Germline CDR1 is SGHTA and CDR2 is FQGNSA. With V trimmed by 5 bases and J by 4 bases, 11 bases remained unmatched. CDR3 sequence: CASSTKPGLATYNEQFF. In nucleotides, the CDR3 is TGTGCCAGCAGCACGAAACCGGGACTAGCGACATACAATGAGCAGTTCTTC.

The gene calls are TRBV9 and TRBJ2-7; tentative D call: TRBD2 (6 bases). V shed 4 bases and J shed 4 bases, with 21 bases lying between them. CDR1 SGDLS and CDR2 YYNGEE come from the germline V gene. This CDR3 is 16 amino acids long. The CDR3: CASSPLRTTTTYEQYF. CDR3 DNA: TGTGCCAGCAGCCCCCTCCGGACTACCACCACATACGAGCAGTACTTC.